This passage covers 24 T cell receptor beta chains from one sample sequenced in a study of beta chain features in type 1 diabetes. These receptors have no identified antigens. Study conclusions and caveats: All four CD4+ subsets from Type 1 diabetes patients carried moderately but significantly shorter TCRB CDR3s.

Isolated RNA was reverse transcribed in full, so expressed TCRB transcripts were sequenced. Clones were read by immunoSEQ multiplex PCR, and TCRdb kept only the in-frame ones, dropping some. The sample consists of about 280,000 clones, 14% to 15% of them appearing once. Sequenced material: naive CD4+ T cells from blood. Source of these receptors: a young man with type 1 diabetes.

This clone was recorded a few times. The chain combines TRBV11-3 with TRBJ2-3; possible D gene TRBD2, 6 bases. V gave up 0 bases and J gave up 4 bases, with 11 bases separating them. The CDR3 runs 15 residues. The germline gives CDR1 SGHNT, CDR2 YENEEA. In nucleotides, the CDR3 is TGTGCCAGCAGCTTAGATGCCGGGGGTGCAGATACGCAGTATTTT. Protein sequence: CASSLDAGGADTQYF.

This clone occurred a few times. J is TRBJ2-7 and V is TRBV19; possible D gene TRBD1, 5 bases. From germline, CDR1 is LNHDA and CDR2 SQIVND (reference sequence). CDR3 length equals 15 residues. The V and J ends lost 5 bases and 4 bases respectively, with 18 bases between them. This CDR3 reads CASSLQTVAVYEQYF. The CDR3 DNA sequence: TGTGCCAGTAGTTTACAGACAGTCGCCGTATACGAGCAGTACTTC.

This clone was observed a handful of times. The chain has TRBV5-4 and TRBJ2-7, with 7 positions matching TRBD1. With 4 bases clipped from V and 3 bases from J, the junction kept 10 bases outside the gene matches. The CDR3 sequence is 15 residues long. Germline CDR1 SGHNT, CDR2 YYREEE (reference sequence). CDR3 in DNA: TGTGCCAGCAGCCCCAAACAGGGGTATATCTACGAGCAGTACTTC. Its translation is CASSPKQGYIYEQYF.

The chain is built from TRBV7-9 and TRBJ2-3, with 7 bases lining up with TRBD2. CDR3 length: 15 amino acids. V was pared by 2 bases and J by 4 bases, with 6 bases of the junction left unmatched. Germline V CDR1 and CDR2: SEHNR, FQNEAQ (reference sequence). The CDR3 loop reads CASSLYSGVADTQYF. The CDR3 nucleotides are TGTGCCAGCAGCTTATACAGCGGGGTTGCAGATACGCAGTATTTT. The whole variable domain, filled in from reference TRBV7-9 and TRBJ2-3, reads DTGVSQNPRHKITKRGQNVTFRCDPISEHNRLYWYRQTLGQGPEFLTYFQNEAQLEKSRLLSDRFSAERPKGSFSTLEIQRTEQGDSAMYLCASSLYSGVADTQYFGPGTRLTVL.

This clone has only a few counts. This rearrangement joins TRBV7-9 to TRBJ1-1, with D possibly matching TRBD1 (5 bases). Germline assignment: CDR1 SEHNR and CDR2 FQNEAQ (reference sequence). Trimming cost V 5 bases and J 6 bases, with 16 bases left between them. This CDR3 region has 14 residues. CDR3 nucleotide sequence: TGTGCCAGCAGCGAAAAGGGACTGGGGGCTGAAGCTTTCTTT. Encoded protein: CASSEKGLGAEAFF. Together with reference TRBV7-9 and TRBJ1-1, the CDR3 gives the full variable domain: DTGVSQNPRHKITKRGQNVTFRCDPISEHNRLYWYRQTLGQGPEFLTYFQNEAQLEKSRLLSDRFSAERPKGSFSTLEIQRTEQGDSAMYLCASSEKGLGAEAFFGQGTRLTVV.

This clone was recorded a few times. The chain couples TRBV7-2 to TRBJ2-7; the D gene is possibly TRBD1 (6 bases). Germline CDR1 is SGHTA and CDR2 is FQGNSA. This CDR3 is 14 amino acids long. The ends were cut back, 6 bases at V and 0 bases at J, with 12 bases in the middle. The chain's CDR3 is CASSLDSHSYEQYF. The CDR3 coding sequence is TGTGCCAGCAGTTTGGACAGCCACTCCTACGAGCAGTACTTC.

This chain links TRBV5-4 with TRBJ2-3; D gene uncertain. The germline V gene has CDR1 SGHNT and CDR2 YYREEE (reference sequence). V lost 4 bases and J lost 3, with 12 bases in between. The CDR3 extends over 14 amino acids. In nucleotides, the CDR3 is TGTGCCAGCAGCCCCCCGAGAGTGACAGATACGCAGTATTTT. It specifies CASSPPRVTDTQYF.

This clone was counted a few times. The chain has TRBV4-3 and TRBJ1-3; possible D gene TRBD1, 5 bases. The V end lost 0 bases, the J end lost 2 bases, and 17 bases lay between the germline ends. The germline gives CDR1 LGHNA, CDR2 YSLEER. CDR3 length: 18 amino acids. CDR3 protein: CASSQDRTKAQAGNTIYF. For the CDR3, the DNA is TGCGCCAGCAGCCAAGACAGGACCAAAGCACAGGCTGGAAACACCATATATTTT.

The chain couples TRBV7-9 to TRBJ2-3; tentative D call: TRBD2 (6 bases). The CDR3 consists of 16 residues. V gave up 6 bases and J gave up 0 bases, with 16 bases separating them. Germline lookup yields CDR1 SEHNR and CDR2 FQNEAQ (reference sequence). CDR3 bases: TGTGCCAGCAGACCAAACCGGCTAGCGAGCACAGATACGCAGTATTTT. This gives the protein CASRPNRLASTDTQYF.

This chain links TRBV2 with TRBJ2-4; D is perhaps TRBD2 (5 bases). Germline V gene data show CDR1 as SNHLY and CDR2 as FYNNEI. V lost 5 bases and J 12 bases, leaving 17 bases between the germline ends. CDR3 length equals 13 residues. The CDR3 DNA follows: TGTGCCAGCAGTAAGAATGGGCTGGAGGCTCAGTACTTC. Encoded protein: CASSKNGLEAQYF.

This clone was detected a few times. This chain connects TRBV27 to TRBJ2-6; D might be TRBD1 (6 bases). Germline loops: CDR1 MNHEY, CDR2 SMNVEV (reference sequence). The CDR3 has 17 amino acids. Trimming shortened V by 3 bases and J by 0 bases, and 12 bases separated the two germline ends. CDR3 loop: CASSFLRGGSGANVLTF. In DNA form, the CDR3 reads TGTGCCAGCAGTTTTTTGAGAGGGGGCTCTGGGGCCAACGTCCTGACTTTC.

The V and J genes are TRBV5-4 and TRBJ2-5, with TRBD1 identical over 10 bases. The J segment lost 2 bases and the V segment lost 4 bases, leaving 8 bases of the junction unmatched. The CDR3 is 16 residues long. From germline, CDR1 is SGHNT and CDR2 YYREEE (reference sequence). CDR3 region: CASSTGMGQGQETQYF. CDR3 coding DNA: TGTGCCAGCAGCACAGGAATGGGACAGGGGCAAGAGACCCAGTACTTC.

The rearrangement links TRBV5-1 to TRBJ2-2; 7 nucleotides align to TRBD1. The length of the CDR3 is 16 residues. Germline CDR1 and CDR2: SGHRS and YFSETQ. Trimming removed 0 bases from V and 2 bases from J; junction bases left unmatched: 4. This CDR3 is CASSLEGTVNTGELFF. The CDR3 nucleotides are TGCGCCAGCAGCTTGGAGGGGACAGTTAACACCGGGGAGCTGTTTTTT. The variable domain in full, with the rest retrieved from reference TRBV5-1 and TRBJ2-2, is KAGVTQTPRYLIKTRGQQVTLSCSPISGHRSVSWYQQTPGQGLQFLFEYFSETQRNKGNFPGRFSGRQFSNSRSEMNVSTLELGDSALYLCASSLEGTVNTGELFFGEGSRLTVL.

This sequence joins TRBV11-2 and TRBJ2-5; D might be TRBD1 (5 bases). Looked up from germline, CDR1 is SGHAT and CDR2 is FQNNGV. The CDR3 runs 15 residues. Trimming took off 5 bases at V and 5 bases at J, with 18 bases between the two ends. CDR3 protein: CASSDTPGIRETQYF. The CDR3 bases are TGTGCCAGCAGCGACACCCCAGGGATCCGGGAGACCCAGTACTTC.

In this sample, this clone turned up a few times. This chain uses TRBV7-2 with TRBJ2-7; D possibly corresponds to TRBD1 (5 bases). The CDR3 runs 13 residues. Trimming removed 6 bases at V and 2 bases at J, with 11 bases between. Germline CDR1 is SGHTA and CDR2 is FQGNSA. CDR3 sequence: CASSIQGAYEQYF. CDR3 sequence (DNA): TGTGCCAGCAGTATCCAAGGGGCCTACGAGCAGTACTTC.

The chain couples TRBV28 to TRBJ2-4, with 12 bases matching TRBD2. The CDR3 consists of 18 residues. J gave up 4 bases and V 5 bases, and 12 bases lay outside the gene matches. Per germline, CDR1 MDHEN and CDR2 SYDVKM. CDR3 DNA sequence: TGTGCCAGCAGTCCGACCCCGACTAGCGGGGGAAATAAAAACATTCAGTACTTC. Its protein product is CASSPTPTSGGNKNIQYF.

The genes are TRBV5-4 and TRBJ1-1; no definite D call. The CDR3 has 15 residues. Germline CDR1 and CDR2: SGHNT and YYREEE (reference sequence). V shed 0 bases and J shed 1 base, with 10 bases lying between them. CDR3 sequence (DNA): TGTGCCAGCAGCTTGGCCAAAGGAGGGAACACTGAAGCTTTCTTT. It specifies CASSLAKGGNTEAFF.

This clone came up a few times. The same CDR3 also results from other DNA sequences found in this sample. The CDR3 DNA sequence: TGCAGTGCTCGGACAGGTTACGAGCAGTACTTC. Protein sequence: CSARTGYEQYF. V is TRBV20-1 and J is TRBJ2-7; 7 bases match TRBD1. Germline loops: CDR1 DFQATT, CDR2 SNEGSKA (reference sequence). The CDR3 length is 11 residues. V shed 5 bases, J shed 4 bases, and the junction held 2 bases outside the gene matches.

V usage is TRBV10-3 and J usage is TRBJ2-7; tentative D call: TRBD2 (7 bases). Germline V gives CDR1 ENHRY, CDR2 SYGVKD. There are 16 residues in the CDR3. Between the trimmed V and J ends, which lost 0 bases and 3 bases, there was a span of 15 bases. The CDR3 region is CAISESRGRGGYEQYF. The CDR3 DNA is TGTGCCATCAGTGAGTCCCGCGGTAGGGGGGGCTACGAGCAGTACTTC.

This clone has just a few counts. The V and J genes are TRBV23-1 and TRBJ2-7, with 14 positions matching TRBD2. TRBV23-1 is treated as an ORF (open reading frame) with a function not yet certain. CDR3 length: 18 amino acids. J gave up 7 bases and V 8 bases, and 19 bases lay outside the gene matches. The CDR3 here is CASPGLAGGPSPYEEQYF. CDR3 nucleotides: TGCGCCAGCCCTGGACTAGCGGGAGGACCAAGCCCTTACGAGGAGCAGTACTTC.

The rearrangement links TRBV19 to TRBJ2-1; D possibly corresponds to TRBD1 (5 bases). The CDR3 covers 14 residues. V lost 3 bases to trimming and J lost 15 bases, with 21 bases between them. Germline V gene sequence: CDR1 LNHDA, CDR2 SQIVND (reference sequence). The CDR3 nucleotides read TGTGCCAGTAGTATCTTACCCACAGGAGAAGTTAGGTTCTTC. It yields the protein CASSILPTGEVRFF. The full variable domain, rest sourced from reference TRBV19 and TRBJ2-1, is DGGITQSPKYLFRKEGQNVTLSCEQNLNHDAMYWYRQDPGQGLRLIYYSQIVNDFQKGDIAEGYSVSREKKESFPLTVTSAQKNPTAFYLCASSILPTGEVRFFGPGTRLTVL.

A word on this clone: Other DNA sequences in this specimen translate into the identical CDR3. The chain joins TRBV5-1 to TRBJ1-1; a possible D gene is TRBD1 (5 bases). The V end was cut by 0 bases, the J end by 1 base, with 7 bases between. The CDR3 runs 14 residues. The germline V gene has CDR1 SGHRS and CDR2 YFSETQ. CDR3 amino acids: CASSLDGQNTEAFF. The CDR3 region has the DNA TGCGCCAGCAGCTTGGATGGACAGAACACTGAAGCTTTCTTT.

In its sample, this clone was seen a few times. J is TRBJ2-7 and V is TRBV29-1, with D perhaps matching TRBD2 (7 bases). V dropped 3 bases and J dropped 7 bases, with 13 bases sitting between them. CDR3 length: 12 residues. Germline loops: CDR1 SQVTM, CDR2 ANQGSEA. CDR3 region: CSVDGGLREQYF. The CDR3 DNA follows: TGCAGCGTTGACGGGGGGCTGAGGGAGCAGTACTTC.

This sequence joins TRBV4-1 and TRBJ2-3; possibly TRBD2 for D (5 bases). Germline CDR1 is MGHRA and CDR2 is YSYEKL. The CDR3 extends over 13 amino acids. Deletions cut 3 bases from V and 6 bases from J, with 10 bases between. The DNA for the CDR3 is TGCGCCAGCAGCCAGCGGGTACTGGATACGCAGTATTTT. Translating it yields CASSQRVLDTQYF.